The table lists the clone carrying this T cell receptor (beta chain) with a few counts. The data are from a study of shared clonotypes between healthy human individuals. Study-level background: Donors, aged 18 to 49, were two women and three men.

Naive-designated CD8 cells lacked CD45RO, were positively enriched for CCR7, and omitted terminally differentiated effector memory CD45RA+ cells. Genomic DNA of each subset was evenly split across several immunoSEQ plates. The table came from immunoSEQ multiplex PCR; TCRdb's copy has only in-frame clones and leaves some out. The sample consists of hundreds of thousands of clones, 90% to 97% of them appearing once. Unmatched junction bases numbered 2, after V lost 1 base and J lost 0 bases. Looked up from germline, CDR1 is MNHNY and CDR2 is SVGAGI (reference sequence). The CDR3 is 16 residues long. Input material: naive CD8+ T cells sorted from blood. This clonotype was obtained from a woman aged 30 to 39 in good health. V is TRBV6-6 and J is TRBJ2-2; TRBD1 matches 7 bases. Here the CDR3 reads CASSYLQGANTGELFF. The CDR3 nucleotides are TGTGCCAGCAGTTACTTGCAGGGGGCGAACACCGGGGAGCTGTTTTTT.